One and the same sample provided the 3 T cell receptor beta chains below, sequenced in a study of Graves' ophthalmopathy and Graves' hyperthyroidism. Amplifying from RNA transcripts, the study obtained TCR beta CDR3 regions. Following a first-round RT-PCR that used HTBI primers, a second-round multiplex PCR was carried out. TCRdb independently ran MiXCR on the multiplex PCR reads; one entry per CDR3 protein. Here the sample spans 350,000 to 400,000 distinct CDR3 sequences, less than 20% being singletons. Material: peripheral blood. Receptors originate from a woman under 30 with stable Graves' hyperthyroidism.

There are many counts of this clonotype. This chain links TRBV12-3 or TRBV12-4 with TRBJ1-1; tentatively, D is TRBD1 (6 bases). The V end lost 4 bases, the J end lost 5 bases, and 14 bases lay between the germline ends. CDR3 length: 14 amino acids. CDR3 loop: CASSYHGGRTEAFF. CDR3 nucleotide sequence: TGTGCCAGCAGTTACCACGGGGGGCGGACTGAAGCTTTCTTT.

This clonotype was counted at least ten times. The chain has TRBV5-1 and TRBJ1-2; tentative D call: TRBD1 (6 bases). V dropped 4 bases and J dropped 2 bases, with 12 bases sitting between them. This CDR3 has 14 residues. Looked up from germline, CDR1 is SGHRS and CDR2 is YFSETQ. The CDR3 nucleotides read TGCGCCAGCAGCATGAGTCAGGGGAACTATGGCTACACCTTC. Protein product: CASSMSQGNYGYTF. Full variable domain (outside the CDR3, taken from reference TRBV5-1 and TRBJ1-2): KAGVTQTPRYLIKTRGQQVTLSCSPISGHRSVSWYQQTPGQGLQFLFEYFSETQRNKGNFPGRFSGRQFSNSRSEMNVSTLELGDSALYLCASSMSQGNYGYTFGSGTRLTVV.

This clonotype has at least ten counts. The CDR3 region has the DNA TGTGCCAGTAGTCCCACCGGGCCCCGAGGGGAGACCCAGTACTTC. It encodes CASSPTGPRGETQYF. V usage is TRBV19 and J usage is TRBJ2-5; TRBD2 is a possible D gene (5 bases). V lost 5 bases to trimming and J lost 5 bases, with 18 bases between them. CDR1 is LNHDA, CDR2 SQIVND, per germline (reference sequence). The CDR3 has 15 residues. Filled out from reference TRBV19 and TRBJ2-5, the complete variable domain reads DGGITQSPKYLFRKEGQNVTLSCEQNLNHDAMYWYRQDPGQGLRLIYYSQIVNDFQKGDIAEGYSVSREKKESFPLTVTSAQKNPTAFYLCASSPTGPRGETQYFGPGTRLLVL.